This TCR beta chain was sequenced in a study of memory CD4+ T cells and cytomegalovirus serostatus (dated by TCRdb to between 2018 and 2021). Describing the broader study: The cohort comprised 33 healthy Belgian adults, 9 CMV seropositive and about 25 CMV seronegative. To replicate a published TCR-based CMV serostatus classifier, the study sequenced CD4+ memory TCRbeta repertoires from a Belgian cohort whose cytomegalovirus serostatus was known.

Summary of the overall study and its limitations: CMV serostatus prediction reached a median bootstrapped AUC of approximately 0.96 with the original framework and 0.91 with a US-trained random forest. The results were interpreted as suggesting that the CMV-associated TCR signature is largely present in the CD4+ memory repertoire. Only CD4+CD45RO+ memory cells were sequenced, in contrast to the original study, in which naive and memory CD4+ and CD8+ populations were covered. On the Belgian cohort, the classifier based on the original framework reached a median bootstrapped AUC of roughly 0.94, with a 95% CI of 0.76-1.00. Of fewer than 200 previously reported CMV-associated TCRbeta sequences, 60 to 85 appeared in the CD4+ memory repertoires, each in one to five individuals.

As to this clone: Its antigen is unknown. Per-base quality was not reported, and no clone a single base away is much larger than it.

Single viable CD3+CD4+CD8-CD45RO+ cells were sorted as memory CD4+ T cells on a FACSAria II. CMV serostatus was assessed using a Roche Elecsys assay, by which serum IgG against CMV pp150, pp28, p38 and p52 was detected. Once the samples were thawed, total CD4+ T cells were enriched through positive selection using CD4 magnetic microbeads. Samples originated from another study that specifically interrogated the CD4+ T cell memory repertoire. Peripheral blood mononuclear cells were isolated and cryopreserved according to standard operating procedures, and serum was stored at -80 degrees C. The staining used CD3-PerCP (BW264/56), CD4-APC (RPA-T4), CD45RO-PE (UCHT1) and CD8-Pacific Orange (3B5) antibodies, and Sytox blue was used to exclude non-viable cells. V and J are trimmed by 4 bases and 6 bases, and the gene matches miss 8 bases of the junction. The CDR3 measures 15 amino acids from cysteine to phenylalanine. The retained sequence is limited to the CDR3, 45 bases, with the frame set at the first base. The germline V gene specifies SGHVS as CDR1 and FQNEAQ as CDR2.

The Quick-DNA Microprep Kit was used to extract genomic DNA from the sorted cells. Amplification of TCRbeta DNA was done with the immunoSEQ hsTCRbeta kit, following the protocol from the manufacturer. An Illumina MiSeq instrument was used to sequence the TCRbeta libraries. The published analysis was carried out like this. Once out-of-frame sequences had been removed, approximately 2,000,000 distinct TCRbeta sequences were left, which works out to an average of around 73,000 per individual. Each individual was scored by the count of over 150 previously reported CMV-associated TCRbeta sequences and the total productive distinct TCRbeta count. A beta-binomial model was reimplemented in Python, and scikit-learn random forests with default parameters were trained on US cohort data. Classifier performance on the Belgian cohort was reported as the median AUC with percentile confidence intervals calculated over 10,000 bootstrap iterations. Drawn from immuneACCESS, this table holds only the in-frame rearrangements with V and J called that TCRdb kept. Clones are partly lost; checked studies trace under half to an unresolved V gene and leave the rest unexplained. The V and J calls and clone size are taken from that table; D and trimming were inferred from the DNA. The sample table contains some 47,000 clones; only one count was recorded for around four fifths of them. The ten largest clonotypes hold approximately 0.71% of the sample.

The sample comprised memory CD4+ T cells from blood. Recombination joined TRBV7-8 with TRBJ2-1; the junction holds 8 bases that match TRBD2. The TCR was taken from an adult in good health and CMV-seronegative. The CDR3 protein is CASSSDSGASNEQFF. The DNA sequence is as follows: TGTGCCAGCAGCTCCGATAGCGGGGCGTCCAATGAGCAGTTCTTC. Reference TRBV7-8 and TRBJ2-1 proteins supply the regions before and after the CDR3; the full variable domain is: GAGVSQSPRYKVAKRGQDVALRCDPISGHVSLFWYQQALGQGPEFLTYFQNEAQLDKSGLPSDRFFAERPEGSVSTLKIQRTQQEDSAVYLCASSSDSGASNEQFFGPGTRLTVL.